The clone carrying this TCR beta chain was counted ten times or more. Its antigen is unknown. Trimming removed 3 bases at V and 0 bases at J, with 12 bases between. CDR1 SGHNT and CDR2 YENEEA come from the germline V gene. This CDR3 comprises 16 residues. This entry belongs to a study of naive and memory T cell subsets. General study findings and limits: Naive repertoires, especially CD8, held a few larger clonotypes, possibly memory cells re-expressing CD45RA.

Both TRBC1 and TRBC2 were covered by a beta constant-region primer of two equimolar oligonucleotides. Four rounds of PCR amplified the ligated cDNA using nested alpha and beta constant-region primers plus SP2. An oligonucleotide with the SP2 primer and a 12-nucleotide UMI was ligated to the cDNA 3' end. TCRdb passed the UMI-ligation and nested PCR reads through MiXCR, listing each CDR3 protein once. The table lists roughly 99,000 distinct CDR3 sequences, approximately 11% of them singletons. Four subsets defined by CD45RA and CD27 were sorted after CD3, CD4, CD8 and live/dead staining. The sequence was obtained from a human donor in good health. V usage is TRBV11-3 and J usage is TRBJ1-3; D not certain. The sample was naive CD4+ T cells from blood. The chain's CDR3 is CASSFKFGISGNTIYF. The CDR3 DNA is TGTGCCAGCAGCTTCAAGTTCGGGATCTCTGGAAACACCATATATTTT.